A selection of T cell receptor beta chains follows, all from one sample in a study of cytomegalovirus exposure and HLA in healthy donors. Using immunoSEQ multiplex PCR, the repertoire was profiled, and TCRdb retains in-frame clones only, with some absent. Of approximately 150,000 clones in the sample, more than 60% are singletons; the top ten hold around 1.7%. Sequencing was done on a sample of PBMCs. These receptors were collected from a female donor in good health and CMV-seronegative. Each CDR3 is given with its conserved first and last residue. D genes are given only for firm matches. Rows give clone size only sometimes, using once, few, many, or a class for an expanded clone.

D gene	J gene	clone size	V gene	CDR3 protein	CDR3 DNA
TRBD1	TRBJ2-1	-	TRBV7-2	CASSSGQGYHNEQFF	TGTGCCAGCAGCTCGGGACAGGGGTACCACAATGAGCAGTTCTTC
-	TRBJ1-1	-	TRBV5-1	CASSSDSEAFF	TGCGCCAGCAGCTCGGACTCTGAAGCTTTCTTT
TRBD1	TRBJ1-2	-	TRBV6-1	CASNPDRVLYGYTF	TGTGCCAGCAATCCCGACAGGGTTCTCTATGGCTACACCTTC
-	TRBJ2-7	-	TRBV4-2	CASSQEPQIASHEQYF	TGTGCCAGCAGCCAAGAACCTCAAATTGCTAGCCACGAGCAGTACTTC
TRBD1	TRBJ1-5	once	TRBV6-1	CASSELLGTDNQPQHF	TGTGCCAGCAGTGAACTATTAGGGACAGACAATCAGCCCCAGCATTTT
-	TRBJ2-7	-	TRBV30	CAWSVLQFAGHEQYF	TGTGCCTGGAGTGTCCTACAGTTCGCAGGCCACGAGCAGTACTTC
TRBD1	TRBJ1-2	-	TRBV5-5	CASSHPGTGCGYTF	TGTGCCAGCAGCCACCCCGGGACAGGGTGCGGCTACACCTTC
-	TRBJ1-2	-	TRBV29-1	CSVVPLANYGYTF	TGCAGCGTTGTACCCTTAGCTAACTATGGCTACACCTTC
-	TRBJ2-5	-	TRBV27	CASSLYPGASDQETQYF	TGTGCCAGCAGTTTATACCCCGGCGCTAGCGACCAAGAGACCCAGTACTTC
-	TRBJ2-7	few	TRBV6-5	CASSYGAEQYF	TGTGCCAGCAGTTACGGAGCCGAGCAGTACTTC
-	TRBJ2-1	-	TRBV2	CASSKRRFTGQPPSEQFF	TGTGCCAGCAGTAAAAGAAGATTCACCGGACAACCTCCCAGTGAGCAGTTCTTC
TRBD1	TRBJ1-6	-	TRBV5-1	CASSLSGTGLTNSPLHF	TGCGCCAGCAGCTTGTCCGGGACAGGGCTTACGAATTCACCCCTCCACTTT
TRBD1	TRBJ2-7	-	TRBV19	CASSTIPGQGAYEQYF	TGTGCCAGTAGTACCATTCCGGGACAGGGGGCCTACGAGCAGTACTTC
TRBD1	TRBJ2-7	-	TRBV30	CAWSTRGTGGYEQYF	TGTGCCTGGAGTACGAGGGGCACAGGGGGCTACGAGCAGTACTTC
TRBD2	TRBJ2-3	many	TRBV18	CASSPLAAEAPDTQYF	TGTGCCAGCTCACCTCTAGCGGCCGAGGCTCCAGATACGCAGTATTTT
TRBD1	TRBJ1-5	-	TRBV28	CASSTLGQGAGNQPQHF	TGTGCCAGCAGTACCCTCGGGCAGGGGGCTGGCAATCAGCCCCAGCATTTT
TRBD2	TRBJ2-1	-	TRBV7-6	CASSFLIVGGTYNEQFF	TGTGCCAGCAGCTTCTTGATCGTGGGAGGGACCTACAATGAGCAGTTCTTC
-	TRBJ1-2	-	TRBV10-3	CAIWGVAEYGYTF	TGTGCTATCTGGGGGGTAGCAGAGTATGGCTACACCTTC
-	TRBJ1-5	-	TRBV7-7	CASSPSVSGPQHF	TGTGCTAGCAGCCCCTCGGTAAGCGGGCCCCAGCATTTT
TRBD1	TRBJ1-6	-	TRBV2	CAIQTGRYNSPLHF	TGTGCCATACAGACAGGGAGGTATAATTCACCCCTCCACTTT
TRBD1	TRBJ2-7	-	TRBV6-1	CASSEFPGTGLTYEQYF	TGTGCCAGCAGTGAATTCCCAGGGACAGGGTTGACCTACGAGCAGTACTTC
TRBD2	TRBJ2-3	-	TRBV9	CASSPRTSTDTQYF	TGTGCCAGCAGCCCCAGGACTAGTACAGATACGCAGTATTTT
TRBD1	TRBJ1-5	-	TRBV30	CAWNGDSHSNQPQHF	TGTGCCTGGAATGGGGACAGCCATAGCAATCAGCCCCAGCATTTT
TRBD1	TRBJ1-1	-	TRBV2	CASTVRQGATEAFF	TGTGCCAGCACTGTGAGACAGGGCGCCACTGAAGCTTTCTTT
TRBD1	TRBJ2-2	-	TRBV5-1	CASCHGTGNTGELFF	TGCGCCAGCTGTCATGGGACAGGGAACACCGGGGAGCTGTTTTTT
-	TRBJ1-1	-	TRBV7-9	CASSLAGVGGPSKEAFF	TGTGCCAGCAGCCTCGCGGGGGTTGGGGGGCCCTCAAAAGAAGCTTTCTTT
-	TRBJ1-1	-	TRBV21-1	CASSKIGRNTEAFF	TGTGCCAGCAGCAAAATTGGGAGGAACACTGAAGCTTTCTTT
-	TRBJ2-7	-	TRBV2	CASGEGAGGLYEQYF	TGTGCCAGCGGGGAGGGGGCAGGGGGCCTGTACGAGCAGTACTTC
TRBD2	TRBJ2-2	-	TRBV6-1	CASSGSGGRVTGELFF	TGTGCCAGCAGTGGGAGCGGGGGGCGCGTCACCGGGGAGCTGTTTTTT
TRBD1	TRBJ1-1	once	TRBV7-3	CASSTDRGLWTEAFF	TGTGCCAGCAGCACGGACAGGGGTTTGTGGACTGAAGCTTTCTTT
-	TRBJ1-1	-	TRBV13	CASSQRGGNTEAFF	TGTGCCAGCAGCCAACGGGGGGGGAACACTGAAGCTTTCTTT
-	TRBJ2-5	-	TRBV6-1	CASSVLRETQYF	TGTGCCAGCAGTGTCCTGCGGGAGACCCAGTACTTC
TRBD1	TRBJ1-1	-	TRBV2	CASSGTGGKGNTEAFF	TGTGCCAGCAGTGGGACAGGGGGCAAGGGGAACACTGAAGCTTTCTTT
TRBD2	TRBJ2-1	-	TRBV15	CATSTSGYNEQFF	TGTGCCACCAGTACTAGCGGGTACAATGAGCAGTTCTTC
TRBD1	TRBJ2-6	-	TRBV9	CASSVTGAGANVLTF	TGTGCCAGTAGCGTGACAGGGGCGGGGGCCAACGTCCTGACTTTC
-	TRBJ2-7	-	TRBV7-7	CASSPQGGLYEQYF	TGTGCCAGCAGCCCACAAGGCGGCCTCTACGAGCAGTACTTC
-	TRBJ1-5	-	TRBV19	CASSIKWTGNQPQHF	TGTGCCAGTAGTATCAAGTGGACAGGCAATCAGCCCCAGCATTTT
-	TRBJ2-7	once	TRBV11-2	CASSLGSGGYEQYF	TGTGCCAGCAGCTTAGGGTCGGGTGGTTACGAGCAGTACTTC
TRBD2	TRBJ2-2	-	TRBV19	CASSTSGRNTGELFF	TGTGCCAGTAGCACTAGCGGTAGGAACACCGGGGAGCTGTTTTTT
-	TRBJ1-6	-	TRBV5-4	CASRPQGTTSGSPLHF	TGTGCCAGCAGGCCTCAGGGTACTACGTCCGGTTCACCCCTCCACTTT
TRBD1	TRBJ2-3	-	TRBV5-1	CASSLVARTGGTDTQYF	TGCGCCAGCAGCTTGGTAGCGCGGACAGGGGGGACAGATACGCAGTATTTT
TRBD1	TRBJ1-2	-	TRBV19	CASSIGTPGQLYTF	TGTGCCAGTAGTATAGGAACTCCGGGACAGCTCTACACCTTC
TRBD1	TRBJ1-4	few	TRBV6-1	CASSGDRGWSNEKLFF	TGTGCCAGCAGTGGTGACAGGGGGTGGTCTAATGAAAAACTGTTTTTT
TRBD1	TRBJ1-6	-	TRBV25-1	CASSRTGQLYNSPLHF	TGTGCCAGCAGCCGGACAGGACAACTCTATAATTCACCCCTCCACTTT
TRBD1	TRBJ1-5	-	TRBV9	CASSVGQGAHQPQHF	TGTGCCAGCAGCGTAGGACAGGGGGCTCATCAGCCCCAGCATTTT
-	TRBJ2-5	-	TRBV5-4	CASSLGSIEETQYF	TGTGCCAGCAGCTTAGGGAGCATTGAAGAGACCCAGTACTTC